A selection of T cell receptor beta chains follows, all from one sample in a study of PD-L1 blockade in urothelial cancer. Generated by immunoSEQ multiplex PCR, the TCRdb table keeps only in-frame clones and is missing some. There are 80,000 to 95,000 clones in the sample; less than 90% occur only once, and around 7.7% lies in the top ten. Sequencing used PBMCs, obtained around atezolizumab (anti-PD-L1) treatment. All receptors derive from a man between 65 and 85 years old with urothelial cancer. Each CDR3 is given with its conserved first and last residue. The D gene is left open where the match is weak. Expanded clones are given a class, and other clones once, few, many or no size at all.

abundance: few; j_gene: TRBJ2-5; len: 14; d_gene: TRBD1; v_gene: TRBV14; CDR3nt: TGTGCCAGCAGCCATTCAGGGGGAGCGAAGACCCAGTACTTC; CDR3aa: CASSHSGGAKTQYF
abundance: -; j_gene: TRBJ2-5; len: 14; d_gene: -; v_gene: TRBV5-1; CDR3nt: TGCGCCAGCAGCGAGTCGGGGGGCGGGGAGACCCAGTACTTC; CDR3aa: CASSESGGGETQYF
abundance: -; j_gene: TRBJ2-4; len: 17; d_gene: TRBD1; v_gene: TRBV6-1; CDR3nt: TGTGCCAGCAGTGGCCGTCGACAGGGGAGAGGGGAAAACATTCAGTACTTC; CDR3aa: CASSGRRQGRGENIQYF
abundance: -; j_gene: TRBJ2-7; len: 12; d_gene: -; v_gene: TRBV11-3; CDR3nt: TGTGCCAGCGGGCTAGCGACGAGCGAGCAGTACTTC; CDR3aa: CASGLATSEQYF
abundance: -; j_gene: TRBJ2-2; len: 14; d_gene: TRBD2; v_gene: TRBV29-1; CDR3nt: TGCAGCGTCGGGACTAGCGATGGCACCGGGGAGCTGTTTTTT; CDR3aa: CSVGTSDGTGELFF
abundance: -; j_gene: TRBJ2-7; len: 14; d_gene: TRBD1; v_gene: TRBV6-1; CDR3nt: TGTGCCAGCACCTTAACAGGGGACCCCTACGAGCAGTACTTC; CDR3aa: CASTLTGDPYEQYF
abundance: -; j_gene: TRBJ2-3; len: 16; d_gene: -; v_gene: TRBV4-1; CDR3nt: TGCGCCAGCAGCCCCCGGGACTCGGGACGCACAGATACGCAGTATTTT; CDR3aa: CASSPRDSGRTDTQYF
abundance: -; j_gene: TRBJ2-7; len: 14; d_gene: -; v_gene: TRBV19; CDR3nt: TGTGCCAGTAGTATCCAGGGAGGTACCTACGAGCAGTACTTC; CDR3aa: CASSIQGGTYEQYF
abundance: -; j_gene: TRBJ2-2; len: 15; d_gene: -; v_gene: TRBV27; CDR3nt: TGTGCCAGCAGCCCGCTGGGGGGATTCACCGGGGAGCTGTTTTTT; CDR3aa: CASSPLGGFTGELFF
abundance: -; j_gene: TRBJ2-7; len: 14; d_gene: TRBD1; v_gene: TRBV5-5; CDR3nt: TGTGCCAGCAGCCAGGGACAGGGCCTGGGGGAGCAGTACTTC; CDR3aa: CASSQGQGLGEQYF
abundance: -; j_gene: TRBJ1-5; len: 15; d_gene: -; v_gene: TRBV9; CDR3nt: TGTGCCAGCAGCGTAGCCGGGACACGGGGTCAGCCCCAGCATTTT; CDR3aa: CASSVAGTRGQPQHF
abundance: -; j_gene: TRBJ2-5; len: 14; d_gene: -; v_gene: TRBV6-6; CDR3nt: TGTGCCAGCAGTTACGTAGGACAGCAAGAGACCCAGTACTTC; CDR3aa: CASSYVGQQETQYF
abundance: -; j_gene: TRBJ2-5; len: 13; d_gene: -; v_gene: TRBV5-4; CDR3nt: TGTGCCAGCAGCCCTGAACACCGTGCGACCCAGTACTTC; CDR3aa: CASSPEHRATQYF
abundance: -; j_gene: TRBJ2-7; len: 14; d_gene: -; v_gene: TRBV19; CDR3nt: TGTGCCAGTAGTAATCCCTTGACAGGTCCCTGGCAGTACTTC; CDR3aa: CASSNPLTGPWQYF
abundance: -; j_gene: TRBJ2-7; len: 12; d_gene: -; v_gene: TRBV11-3; CDR3nt: TGTGCCAGCAGCTCTTTTCGGGAGGAGCAGTACTTC; CDR3aa: CASSSFREEQYF
abundance: -; j_gene: TRBJ2-5; len: 14; d_gene: -; v_gene: TRBV5-1; CDR3nt: TGCGCCAGCAGCTTGACAGGAGGGGAGGAGACCCAGTACTTC; CDR3aa: CASSLTGGEETQYF
abundance: -; j_gene: TRBJ2-3; len: 12; d_gene: -; v_gene: TRBV29-1; CDR3nt: TGCAGCGTGGGGGCTAGCACAGATACGCAGTATTTT; CDR3aa: CSVGASTDTQYF
abundance: -; j_gene: TRBJ2-1; len: 15; d_gene: TRBD2; v_gene: TRBV6-1; CDR3nt: TGTGCCAGCAGCCGGATGGGGGGAGGGCTCGATGAGCAGTTCTTC; CDR3aa: CASSRMGGGLDEQFF
abundance: -; j_gene: TRBJ1-1; len: 13; d_gene: -; v_gene: TRBV7-2; CDR3nt: TGTGCCAGCAGTCGAGGGGGGAACACTGAAGCTTTCTTT; CDR3aa: CASSRGGNTEAFF
abundance: -; j_gene: TRBJ2-6; len: 16; d_gene: TRBD2; v_gene: TRBV15; CDR3nt: TGTGCCACCAGCAGAGATGGGACTACTGGGGCCAACGTCCTGACTTTC; CDR3aa: CATSRDGTTGANVLTF
abundance: -; j_gene: TRBJ2-3; len: 13; d_gene: -; v_gene: TRBV12-5; CDR3nt: TGTGCTAGTGGTTTGTCTCGTGCAGATACGCAGTATTTT; CDR3aa: CASGLSRADTQYF
abundance: -; j_gene: TRBJ2-6; len: 18; d_gene: -; v_gene: TRBV7-3; CDR3nt: TGTGCCAGCAGGGCTCCGCTCGGGGTGAGCGCTGGGGCCAACGTCCTGACTTTC; CDR3aa: CASRAPLGVSAGANVLTF
abundance: -; j_gene: TRBJ2-5; len: 14; d_gene: -; v_gene: TRBV7-9; CDR3nt: TGTGCCAGCAGCTTAGCTGCAGGGGTAGAGACCCAGTACTTC; CDR3aa: CASSLAAGVETQYF
abundance: few; j_gene: TRBJ2-1; len: 14; d_gene: -; v_gene: TRBV7-3; CDR3nt: TGTGCCAGCAGCTTAGAAGGGGCGAGCAATGAGCAGTTCTTC; CDR3aa: CASSLEGASNEQFF
abundance: -; j_gene: TRBJ1-1; len: 11; d_gene: -; v_gene: TRBV6-6; CDR3nt: TGTGCCAGCAGCCAGGAACTTGAAGCTTTCTTT; CDR3aa: CASSQELEAFF
abundance: once; j_gene: TRBJ1-1; len: 13; d_gene: TRBD1; v_gene: TRBV6-6; CDR3nt: TGTGCCAGCAGCCGACAGGGGGAGACTGAAGCTTTCTTT; CDR3aa: CASSRQGETEAFF
abundance: -; j_gene: TRBJ1-1; len: 13; d_gene: -; v_gene: TRBV18; CDR3nt: TGTGCCAGCTCGCAGGGACACGCCGGGGGGACTTTCTTT; CDR3aa: CASSQGHAGGTFF
abundance: -; j_gene: TRBJ1-5; len: 14; d_gene: -; v_gene: TRBV13; CDR3nt: TGTGCCAGCAGCATCAGGGCTAGCAATCAGCCCCAGCATTTT; CDR3aa: CASSIRASNQPQHF
abundance: -; j_gene: TRBJ2-7; len: 14; d_gene: TRBD2; v_gene: TRBV5-5; CDR3nt: TGTGCCAGCAGCGGCAACGGACTAGCGAACGAGCAGTACTTC; CDR3aa: CASSGNGLANEQYF
abundance: few; j_gene: TRBJ2-7; len: 14; d_gene: TRBD1; v_gene: TRBV5-1; CDR3nt: TGCGCCAGCAGCTTGGACAGGGGCTCCTACGAGCAGTACTTC; CDR3aa: CASSLDRGSYEQYF
abundance: -; j_gene: TRBJ2-5; len: 14; d_gene: -; v_gene: TRBV18; CDR3nt: TGTGCCAGCTCACCTGGACAGAACAGGGAGACCCAGTACTTC; CDR3aa: CASSPGQNRETQYF
abundance: -; j_gene: TRBJ1-1; len: 15; d_gene: TRBD1; v_gene: TRBV7-6; CDR3nt: TGTGCCAGCAGCTCGCCGACAGGGGCGAACACTGAAGCTTTCTTT; CDR3aa: CASSSPTGANTEAFF
abundance: -; j_gene: TRBJ1-2; len: 14; d_gene: -; v_gene: TRBV10-2; CDR3nt: TGCGCCAGCTTTGAGAGCGGGGGAGGCTATGGCTACACCTTC; CDR3aa: CASFESGGGYGYTF
abundance: -; j_gene: TRBJ2-1; len: 14; d_gene: -; v_gene: TRBV5-1; CDR3nt: TGCGCCAGCAGCCTGGGGACGGAAGGGGATGAGCAGTTCTTC; CDR3aa: CASSLGTEGDEQFF
abundance: -; j_gene: TRBJ2-5; len: 17; d_gene: TRBD1; v_gene: TRBV25-1; CDR3nt: TGTGCCAGCAGTGAATTGAAGGTGGACAGGAATAGAGAGACCCAGTACTTC; CDR3aa: CASSELKVDRNRETQYF
abundance: -; j_gene: TRBJ2-5; len: 16; d_gene: TRBD1; v_gene: TRBV16; CDR3nt: TGTGCCAGCAGCCACCCCTCAGGGGGCGAACAAGAGACCCAGTACTTC; CDR3aa: CASSHPSGGEQETQYF
abundance: -; j_gene: TRBJ2-7; len: 12; d_gene: TRBD2; v_gene: TRBV5-1; CDR3nt: TGCGCCAGCCCAATTAGCGGGGGGAATCAGTACTTC; CDR3aa: CASPISGGNQYF
abundance: few; j_gene: TRBJ1-6; len: 15; d_gene: -; v_gene: TRBV2; CDR3nt: TGTGCCAGCAGTGCTGGGCGTATTGGGGGCTCACCCCTCCACTTT; CDR3aa: CASSAGRIGGSPLHF
abundance: -; j_gene: TRBJ1-5; len: 16; d_gene: TRBD1; v_gene: TRBV27; CDR3nt: TGTGCCAGCAGCCCCCACAGGGGAACGGACAATCAGCCCCAGCATTTT; CDR3aa: CASSPHRGTDNQPQHF
abundance: -; j_gene: TRBJ1-4; len: 17; d_gene: TRBD1; v_gene: TRBV4-1; CDR3nt: TGCGCCAGCAGCCAAGGAGGGGGCTATGAGGAATCTGAAAAACTGTTTTTT; CDR3aa: CASSQGGGYEESEKLFF
abundance: -; j_gene: TRBJ2-7; len: 12; d_gene: -; v_gene: TRBV7-2; CDR3nt: TGTGCCAGCAGCCTCCAGTCCTACGAGCAGTACTTC; CDR3aa: CASSLQSYEQYF
abundance: -; j_gene: TRBJ2-1; len: 17; d_gene: TRBD2; v_gene: TRBV19; CDR3nt: TGTGCCAGTAGTTCTCACCATCCGGGGGGTTTTTTCAGTGAGCAGTTCTTC; CDR3aa: CASSSHHPGGFFSEQFF
abundance: once; j_gene: TRBJ2-1; len: 15; d_gene: TRBD2; v_gene: TRBV10-3; CDR3nt: TGTGCTGGGGTTGTGAGCGGGAGGTACTACAATGAGCAGTTCTTC; CDR3aa: CAGVVSGRYYNEQFF
abundance: -; j_gene: TRBJ2-7; len: 14; d_gene: -; v_gene: TRBV5-4; CDR3nt: TGTGCCAGCAGTGGGGGGGGCAACTCCTACGAGCAGTACTTC; CDR3aa: CASSGGGNSYEQYF
abundance: -; j_gene: TRBJ1-2; len: 16; d_gene: TRBD1; v_gene: TRBV6-1; CDR3nt: TGTGCCAGCAGTGGGGCTTGGCTTACAGGGGGCGAGGGCTACACCTTC; CDR3aa: CASSGAWLTGGEGYTF
abundance: -; j_gene: TRBJ1-5; len: 16; d_gene: -; v_gene: TRBV2; CDR3nt: TGTGCCAGCAGCCTCCGGGAGATGAATAGCAATCAGCCCCAGCATTTT; CDR3aa: CASSLREMNSNQPQHF
abundance: -; j_gene: TRBJ2-1; len: 16; d_gene: TRBD2; v_gene: TRBV7-2; CDR3nt: TGTGCCAGCAGCTTATCAGCGGGAGGGGGACACAATGAGCAGTTCTTC; CDR3aa: CASSLSAGGGHNEQFF
abundance: -; j_gene: TRBJ2-7; len: 15; d_gene: -; v_gene: TRBV7-2; CDR3nt: TGTGCCAGCAGCTTAGAAACGGGAACTACCTACGAGCAGTACTTC; CDR3aa: CASSLETGTTYEQYF
abundance: -; j_gene: TRBJ1-5; len: 15; d_gene: TRBD1; v_gene: TRBV5-6; CDR3nt: TGTGCCAGCAGCTGGGGACAGGGAAGCAATCAGCCCCAGCATTTT; CDR3aa: CASSWGQGSNQPQHF
abundance: few; j_gene: TRBJ1-6; len: 12; d_gene: -; v_gene: TRBV7-9; CDR3nt: TGTGCCAGCAGCTTACGTAATTCACCCCTCCACTTT; CDR3aa: CASSLRNSPLHF
abundance: -; j_gene: TRBJ1-1; len: 14; d_gene: TRBD1; v_gene: TRBV27; CDR3nt: TGTGCCAGCAGTTTCACAGGGGGAAGCACTGAAGCTTTCTTT; CDR3aa: CASSFTGGSTEAFF
abundance: -; j_gene: TRBJ2-2; len: 15; d_gene: -; v_gene: TRBV9; CDR3nt: TGTGCCAGCAGCGCGGGACAAGCGAACACCGGGGAGCTGTTTTTT; CDR3aa: CASSAGQANTGELFF
abundance: -; j_gene: TRBJ2-3; len: 14; d_gene: TRBD1; v_gene: TRBV19; CDR3nt: TGTGCCAGTAGTCCGGGACAGCTCACAGATACGCAGTATTTT; CDR3aa: CASSPGQLTDTQYF
abundance: -; j_gene: TRBJ2-5; len: 13; d_gene: -; v_gene: TRBV6-5; CDR3nt: TGTGCCAGCAGCCGGACAGTCCAAGAGACCCAGTACTTC; CDR3aa: CASSRTVQETQYF
abundance: few; j_gene: TRBJ2-2; len: 16; d_gene: -; v_gene: TRBV10-2; CDR3nt: TGCGCCAGCAGTGCGACTCGAGGGGGGGGCACCGGGGAGCTGTTTTTT; CDR3aa: CASSATRGGGTGELFF